What follows are 27 T cell receptor beta chains derived from one specimen sequenced in a study of T-cell reconstitution after alpha-beta-depleted transplantation in children. During its preparation, the TCRbeta library received unique molecular identifiers. TCRdb passed the PCR reads through MiXCR, listing each CDR3 protein once. The sample records around 670,000 distinct CDR3 sequences, over 10% being singletons. Sample: PBMCs, taken before TCRalphabeta/CD19-depleted stem cell transplant. The receptor source for this set is a girl aged 2-10 years with congenital amegakaryocytic thrombocytopenia, due to receive a stem cell transplant.

Ten or more counts support this clonotype. This chain uses TRBV5-1 with TRBJ1-2; D gene uncertain. The V end was cut by 4 bases, the J end by 6 bases, with 13 bases between. The CDR3 is 13 amino acids. Germline CDR1 SGHRS, CDR2 YFSETQ. This CDR3 reads CASSPGRADGYTF. The CDR3 nucleotides are TGCGCCAGCAGCCCTGGTCGTGCGGATGGCTACACCTTC.

The chain recombines TRBV7-9 with TRBJ2-1, with TRBD2 identical over 11 bases. The CDR3 has 13 amino acids. Germline V CDR1 and CDR2: SEHNR, FQNEAQ (reference sequence). V dropped 11 bases and J dropped 7; count of bases not matched to a gene: 7. The CDR3 coding sequence is TGTGCCGTTACTAGCGGGAGTCTGAATGAGCAGTTCTTC. This sequence encodes CAVTSGSLNEQFF.

The rearrangement joins TRBV10-3 to TRBJ2-3; no definite D call. The CDR3 sequence is 13 residues long. Per the germline V gene, CDR1 is ENHRY and CDR2 is SYGVKD. The ends were cut back, 4 bases at V and 6 bases at J, with 11 bases in the middle. The DNA for the CDR3 is TGTGCCATCAGTGCGGACCCCCTCGATACGCAGTATTTT. It yields the protein CAISADPLDTQYF.

In this sample, this clonotype turned up many times. The chain's CDR3 is CSAPSSGRALDEQFF. CDR3 bases: TGCAGTGCGCCTTCTAGCGGGAGGGCCTTGGATGAGCAGTTCTTC. V usage is TRBV20-1 and J usage is TRBJ2-1; 12 nucleotides match TRBD2. The CDR3 runs 15 residues. From germline, CDR1 is DFQATT and CDR2 SNEGSKA (reference sequence). Germline trimming cut 6 bases from V and 8 bases from J; bases unmatched to any gene: 11.

The gene calls are TRBV6-5 and TRBJ2-1; 13 bases fit TRBD2. The CDR3 spans 16 residues. CDR1 and CDR2 from the germline V gene are MNHEY and SVGAGI. V shed 0 bases, J shed 8 bases, and the junction held 4 bases outside the gene matches. In nucleotides, the CDR3 is TGTGCCAGCAGTTACTCGAGGACTAGCGGGAGCGATGAGCAGTTCTTC. It yields the protein CASSYSRTSGSDEQFF.

This chain joins TRBV5-1 and TRBJ2-4; weak D call: TRBD1 (5 bases). The CDR3 runs 13 residues. Trimming cost V 0 bases and J 14 bases, with 15 bases left between them. The germline CDR1 and CDR2 sequences are SGHRS and YFSETQ. The CDR3 is CASSLVPRRGEYF. The DNA for the CDR3 is TGCGCCAGCAGCTTGGTTCCGCGTAGGGGCGAGTACTTC.

This clonotype was counted many times. The CDR3 spells CASSAILAGGDTQYF. DNA for the CDR3: TGTGCCAGCAGCGCCATACTAGCGGGAGGGGATACGCAGTATTTT. The chain recombines TRBV9 with TRBJ2-3, with 13 nucleotides matching TRBD2. Trimming removed 3 bases from V and 6 bases from J; junction bases left unmatched: 4. The CDR3 totals 15 residues. Germline lookup yields CDR1 SGDLS and CDR2 YYNGEE.

V is TRBV29-1 and J is TRBJ2-1, with 7 positions matching TRBD2. After removal of 7 bases from V and 7 bases from J, the junction contained 7 bases not matched to a gene. The V gene's germline CDR1 is SQVTM and CDR2 ANQGSEA. The length of the CDR3 is 12 residues. Written as DNA, the CDR3 is TGCAGCGGACGACTAGCAAGGAATGAGCAGTTCTTC. Translated: CSGRLARNEQFF.

This clonotype was counted many times. V is TRBV12-3 or TRBV12-4 and J is TRBJ1-1; D gene unclear. The CDR3 sequence is 12 residues long. Trimming cost V 6 bases and J 9 bases, with 14 bases left between them. The DNA of the CDR3 is TGTGCCAGCAGCACCTCCCGATGGAAAGCTTTCTTT. Translation gives CASSTSRWKAFF.

This clonotype came up many times. The rearrangement uses TRBV6-2 or TRBV6-3 and TRBJ1-5; D remains ambiguous. Deletions cut 4 bases from V and 4 bases from J, with 8 bases between. CDR3 size: 13 residues. The germline CDR1 and CDR2 sequences are MNHEY and SVGEGT. The CDR3 DNA follows: TGTGCCAGCAGTTGGGTAGAGAATCAGCCCCAGCATTTT. Amino acids: CASSWVENQPQHF.

This clonotype was recorded many times. The rearrangement links TRBV24-1 to TRBJ1-5; D perhaps matches TRBD1 (5 bases). The CDR3 runs 14 residues. CDR1 is KGHDR, CDR2 SFDVKD, per germline. Trimming cost V 4 bases and J 3 bases, with 9 bases left between them. As DNA, the CDR3 is TGTGCCACCAGTGAGCCAGGGCCCAATCAGCCCCAGCATTTT. It codes for CATSEPGPNQPQHF.

This clonotype was observed a few times. CDR3 amino acids: CASSDGPAVYRYTEAFF. The DNA of the CDR3 is TGCGCCAGCAGCGACGGACCGGCGGTATATCGATACACTGAAGCTTTCTTT. The rearrangement links TRBV5-1 to TRBJ1-1, with unresolved D. The CDR3 loop spans 17 amino acids. Germline V lookup: CDR1 SGHRS, CDR2 YFSETQ. V lost 4 bases to trimming and J lost 3 bases, with 22 bases between them.

This clonotype was recorded many times. V and J are TRBV12-3 or TRBV12-4 and TRBJ2-1; no clear D gene. The CDR3 runs 12 residues. Trimming removed 7 bases from V and 6 bases from J, with 10 bases in between. The DNA of the CDR3 is TGTGCCAGCACCCCCCGGGCCAATGAGCAGTTCTTC. This gives the protein CASTPRANEQFF.

This clonotype was observed a handful of times. V is TRBV6-5 and J is TRBJ2-1, with 10 bases that match TRBD2. CDR3 length equals 14 residues. The germline CDR1 and CDR2 sequences are MNHEY and SVGAGI. V was clipped by 3 bases and J by 9 bases; unmatched bases: 5. The CDR3 region has the DNA TGTGCCAGCAGTTATAGCGGGGGGATAGGTGAGCAGTTCTTC. Translating it yields CASSYSGGIGEQFF.

This clonotype was detected ten times or more. The chain carries TRBV5-1 and TRBJ2-3; 15 bases agree with TRBD2. CDR1 is SGHRS, CDR2 YFSETQ, per germline. Trimming cost V 4 bases and J 3 bases; bases outside gene matches: 3. CDR3 size: 16 residues. The CDR3 nucleotides are TGCGCCAGCAGCCGAGGACTAGCGGGAGGGACAGATACGCAGTATTTT. The encoded protein is CASSRGLAGGTDTQYF.

This clonotype was observed many times. The chain recombines TRBV9 with TRBJ2-1; a possible D gene is TRBD1 (6 bases). The CDR3 is 16 amino acids. Trimming left V 4 bases short and J 0 bases short, with 14 bases between. Germline CDR1 and CDR2: SGDLS and YYNGEE. The CDR3 DNA reads TGTGCCAGCAGCCCGACAGGTTCAAGCTCCTACAATGAGCAGTTCTTC. This codes for CASSPTGSSSYNEQFF. The full variable domain, with the rest looked up from reference TRBV9 and TRBJ2-1, is DSGVTQTPKHLITATGQRVTLRCSPRSGDLSVYWYQQSLDQGLQFLIQYYNGEERAKGNILERFSAQQFPDLHSELNLSSLELGDSALYFCASSPTGSSSYNEQFFGPGTRLTVL.

This chain uses TRBV6-1 with TRBJ2-6; D gene ambiguous. From germline, CDR1 is MNHNS and CDR2 SASEGT. V was cut by 9 bases and J by 4 bases, with 19 bases left in between. The length of the CDR3 is 16 residues. CDR3 sequence reads: CASRTSLASGANVLTF. The CDR3 bases are TGTGCCAGTCGGACGTCCCTGGCCTCCGGGGCCAACGTCCTGACTTTC.

The chain uses TRBV20-1 and TRBJ2-3, with a weak D call TRBD2 (5 bases). The CDR3 is made up of 16 amino acids. The ends were cut back, 6 bases at V and 0 bases at J, with 19 bases in the middle. Germline loops: CDR1 DFQATT, CDR2 SNEGSKA (reference sequence). The CDR3 region is CSAGLRISSSTDTQYF. The CDR3 nucleotides read TGCAGTGCAGGACTTAGAATAAGTTCTAGCACAGATACGCAGTATTTT.

The gene calls are TRBV28 and TRBJ2-3; D is uncertain. The CDR3 loop spans 17 amino acids. Trimming pared 2 bases from V and 1 base from J, leaving 16 bases between. Germline values: CDR1 MDHEN, CDR2 SYDVKM. The CDR3 nucleotides are TGTGCCAGCAGTTTACCACCACAGCCTTGGGGCACAGATACGCAGTATTTT. Protein: CASSLPPQPWGTDTQYF.

The chain has TRBV10-3 and TRBJ2-1; the D gene could be TRBD1 or TRBD2 (6 bases each). The ends were cut back, 9 bases at V and 4 bases at J, with 19 bases in the middle. The CDR3 is made up of 15 amino acids. The V gene's germline CDR1 is ENHRY and CDR2 SYGVKD. In DNA form, the CDR3 reads TGTGCCATGGGGGGCGGGACGACTCCATACAATGAGCAGTTCTTC. Its protein product is CAMGGGTTPYNEQFF.

Remarks on this clonotype: A much larger clone lies a single base off, so this may be a read error. This chain uses TRBV18 with TRBJ2-5; D uncertain. The CDR3 is made up of 12 amino acids. Deletions cut 2 bases from V and 4 bases from J, with 5 bases between. Germline assignment: CDR1 KGHSH and CDR2 LQKENI. Here the CDR3 reads CASSPAAETQYF. The DNA for the CDR3 is TGTGCCAGCTCACCAGCGGCAGAGACCCAGTACTTC.

This chain uses TRBV5-1 with TRBJ2-6, with D perhaps TRBD2 (5 bases). Germline assignment: CDR1 SGHRS and CDR2 YFSETQ. This CDR3 spans 14 amino acids. Trimming pared 4 bases from V and 11 bases from J, leaving 16 bases between. In DNA form, the CDR3 reads TGCGCCAGCAGCCCGCCCGGGAAGGAGCACGTCCTGACTTTC. This translates into CASSPPGKEHVLTF.

There are many counts of this clonotype. V usage is TRBV29-1 and J usage is TRBJ2-7; D is possibly TRBD1 (5 bases). The CDR3 runs to 12 residues. Between the trimmed V and J ends, which lost 4 bases and 0 bases, there was a span of 7 bases. The germline V gene encodes CDR1 SQVTM and CDR2 ANQGSEA. DNA of the CDR3: TGCAGCGTTGGGGGCGACTCCTACGAGCAGTACTTC. Translating gives CSVGGDSYEQYF.

CDR3 DNA sequence: TGTGCCAGCAGTCCAGCGGGAGGGGGGATGACAGATACGCAGTATTTT. Translating gives CASSPAGGGMTDTQYF. The V call is TRBV28, the J call TRBJ2-3, with TRBD2 identical over 10 bases. In germline, CDR1 is MDHEN, CDR2 SYDVKM. Germline trimming cut 5 bases from V and 3 bases from J; bases unmatched to any gene: 8. The CDR3 has 16 residues.

This clonotype was recorded a few times. The chain recombines TRBV3-1 with TRBJ2-2; D possibly corresponds to TRBD1 (5 bases). The CDR3 has 12 amino acids. V lost 4 bases and J 9 bases, leaving 9 bases between the germline ends. Germline V gives CDR1 LGHDT, CDR2 YNNKEL (reference sequence). In nucleotides, the CDR3 is TGTGCCAGCAGCCGGCAGGGCCGGGAGCTGTTTTTT. This codes for CASSRQGRELFF.

Ten or more counts support this clonotype. The chain has TRBV5-1 and TRBJ2-2; a possible D gene is TRBD1 (6 bases). Germline lookup yields CDR1 SGHRS and CDR2 YFSETQ. The CDR3 sequence is 15 residues long. The V end was cut by 3 bases, the J end by 5 bases, with 14 bases between. Here the CDR3 DNA reads TGCGCCAGCAGCTCCCACACTACAGGGACCGGGGAGCTGTTTTTT. It yields the protein CASSSHTTGTGELFF.

This clonotype appeared many times. The chain couples TRBV10-3 to TRBJ2-7; the match to TRBD2 covers 9 bases. The CDR3 covers 15 residues. Germline values: CDR1 ENHRY, CDR2 SYGVKD. Germline trimming cut 7 bases from V and 4 bases from J; bases unmatched to any gene: 11. CDR3 coding DNA: TGTGCCATCAAAGCGGGAGGAACCCCAATATACGAGCAGTACTTC. Translation: CAIKAGGTPIYEQYF.